Sequencing of this T cell receptor (beta chain) was carried out in a study of monozygotic twins with inflammatory bowel disease. This CDR3 is built from 18 residues. Germline CDR1 and CDR2: ENHRY and SYGVKD. A 6-nucleotide sample barcode was carried by the UMIs, which template switching added. Reprocessing the 5' RACE reads, TCRdb reports a single entry for every CDR3 protein and omits DNA. The repertoire table contains about 170,000 distinct CDR3 sequences. Sequenced sample: blood. This chain links TRBV10-3 with TRBJ1-2; the D call from TCRdb, TRBD1, cannot be confirmed without DNA. The source is a human donor with ulcerative colitis or Crohn's disease, or a healthy co-twin of an affected twin (not recorded which). CDR3 in amino acids: CAISEPPEGTGYDFGYTF.